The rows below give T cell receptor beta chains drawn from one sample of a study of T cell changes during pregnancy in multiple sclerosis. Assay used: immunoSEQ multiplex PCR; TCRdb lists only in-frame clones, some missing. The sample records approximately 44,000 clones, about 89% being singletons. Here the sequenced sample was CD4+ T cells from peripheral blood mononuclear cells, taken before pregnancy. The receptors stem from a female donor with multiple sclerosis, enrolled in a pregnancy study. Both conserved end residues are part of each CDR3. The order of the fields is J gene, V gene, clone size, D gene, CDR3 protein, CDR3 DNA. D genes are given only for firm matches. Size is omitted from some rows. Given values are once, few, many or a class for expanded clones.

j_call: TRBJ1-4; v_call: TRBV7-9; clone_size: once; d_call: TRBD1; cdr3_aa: CASSLAGQGGRKLFF; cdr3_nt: TGTGCCAGCAGCTTAGCGGGACAGGGAGGGAGAAAACTGTTTTTT
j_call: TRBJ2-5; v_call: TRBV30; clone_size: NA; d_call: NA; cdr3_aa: CAWSLYEETQYF; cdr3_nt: TGTGCCTGGAGTCTCTATGAAGAGACCCAGTACTTC
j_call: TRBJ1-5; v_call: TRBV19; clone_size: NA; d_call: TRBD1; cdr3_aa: CASSIGRTGRQPQHF; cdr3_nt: TGTGCCAGTAGTATCGGACGGACAGGGCGTCAGCCCCAGCATTTT
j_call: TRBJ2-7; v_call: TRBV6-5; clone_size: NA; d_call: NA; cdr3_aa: CASSYGRNYEQYF; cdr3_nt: TGTGCCAGCAGTTACGGGAGAAATTACGAGCAGTACTTC
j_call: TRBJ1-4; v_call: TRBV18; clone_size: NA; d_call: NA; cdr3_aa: CASSPPGKAGQKLFF; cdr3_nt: TGTGCCAGCTCACCACCGGGCAAGGCGGGCCAAAAACTGTTTTTT
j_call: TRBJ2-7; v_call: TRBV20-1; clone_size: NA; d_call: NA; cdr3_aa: CSASDRYEQYF; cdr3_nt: TGCAGTGCTAGCGACAGATACGAGCAGTACTTC
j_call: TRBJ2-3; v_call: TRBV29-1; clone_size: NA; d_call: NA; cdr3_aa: CSVLDTGSTDTQYF; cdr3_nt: TGCAGCGTTTTGGATACAGGCAGCACAGATACGCAGTATTTT
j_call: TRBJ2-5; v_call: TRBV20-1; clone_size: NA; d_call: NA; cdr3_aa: CSANSAETQYF; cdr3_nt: TGCAGTGCCAACTCCGCCGAGACCCAGTACTTC
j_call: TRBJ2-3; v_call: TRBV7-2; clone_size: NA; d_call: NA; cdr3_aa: CASSLSGSTDTQYF; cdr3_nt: TGTGCCAGCAGCTTATCGGGGAGCACAGATACGCAGTATTTT
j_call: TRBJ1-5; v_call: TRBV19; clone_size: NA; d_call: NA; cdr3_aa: CASSSGHLNQPQHF; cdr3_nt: TGTGCCAGTAGTTCAGGACACCTTAATCAGCCCCAGCATTTT
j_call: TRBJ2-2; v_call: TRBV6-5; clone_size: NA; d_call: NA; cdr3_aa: CASSYYGTGELFF; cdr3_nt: TGTGCCAGCAGTTACTACGGTACCGGGGAGCTGTTTTTT
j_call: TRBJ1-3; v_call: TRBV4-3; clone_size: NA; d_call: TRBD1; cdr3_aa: CASSQVGTGSVGNTIYF; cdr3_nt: TGCGCCAGCAGCCAAGTAGGGACAGGGAGTGTTGGAAACACCATATATTTT
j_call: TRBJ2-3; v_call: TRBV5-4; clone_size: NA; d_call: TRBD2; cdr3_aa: CAMKGGGALWTDTQYF; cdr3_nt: TGTGCCATGAAGGGCGGGGGGGCTTTATGGACAGATACGCAGTATTTT
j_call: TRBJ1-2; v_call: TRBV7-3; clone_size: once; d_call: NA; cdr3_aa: CASSLGVPNYGYTF; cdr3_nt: TGTGCCAGCAGCTTGGGAGTCCCCAACTATGGCTACACCTTC
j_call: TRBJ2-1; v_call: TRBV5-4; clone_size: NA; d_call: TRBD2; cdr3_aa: CASSSGLAGGLYNEQFF; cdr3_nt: TGTGCCAGCAGCTCGGGACTAGCGGGGGGGCTGTACAATGAGCAGTTCTTC
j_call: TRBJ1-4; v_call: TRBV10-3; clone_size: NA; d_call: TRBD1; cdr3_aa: CAIRGTATNEKLFF; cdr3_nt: TGTGCCATCAGGGGGACAGCAACTAATGAAAAACTGTTTTTT
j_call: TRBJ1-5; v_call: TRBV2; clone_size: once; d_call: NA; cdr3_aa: CASRTERDQPQHF; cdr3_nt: TGTGCCAGCAGGACTGAGAGGGATCAGCCCCAGCATTTT
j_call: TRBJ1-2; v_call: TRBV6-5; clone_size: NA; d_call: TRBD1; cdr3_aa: CASSYSGQGASYGYTF; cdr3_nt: TGTGCCAGCAGTTACTCTGGACAGGGGGCTAGCTATGGCTACACCTTC
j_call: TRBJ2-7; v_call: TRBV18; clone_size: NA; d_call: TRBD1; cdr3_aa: CASSPPGQGYEQYF; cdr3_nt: TGTGCCAGCTCACCACCCGGACAGGGTTACGAGCAGTACTTC
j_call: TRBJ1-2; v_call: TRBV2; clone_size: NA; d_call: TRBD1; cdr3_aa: CASRKGTGGGYGYTF; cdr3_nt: TGTGCCAGCAGAAAGGGTACAGGGGGAGGCTATGGCTACACCTTC
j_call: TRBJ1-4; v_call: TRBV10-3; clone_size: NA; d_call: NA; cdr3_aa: CAISGGGQRSEKLFF; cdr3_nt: TGTGCCATCAGTGGGGGTGGACAAAGAAGTGAAAAACTGTTTTTT
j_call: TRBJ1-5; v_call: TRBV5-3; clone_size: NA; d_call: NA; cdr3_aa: CARSLTGRPNNQPQHF; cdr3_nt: TGTGCCAGAAGCTTGACAGGGCGTCCCAATAATCAGCCCCAGCATTTT
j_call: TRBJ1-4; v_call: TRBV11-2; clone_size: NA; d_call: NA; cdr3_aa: CASSIEESLRGEKLFF; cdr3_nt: TGTGCCAGCAGCATCGAAGAGTCCCTAAGGGGTGAAAAACTGTTTTTT
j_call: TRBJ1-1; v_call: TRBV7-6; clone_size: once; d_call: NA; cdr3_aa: CASSLAPGRAGTEAFF; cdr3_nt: TGTGCCAGCAGCTTAGCGCCGGGGAGAGCAGGAACTGAAGCTTTCTTT
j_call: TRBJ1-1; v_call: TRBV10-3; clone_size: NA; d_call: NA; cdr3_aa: CAISVGGGEKAFF; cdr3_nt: TGTGCCATCAGTGTCGGAGGTGGGGAAAAAGCTTTCTTT
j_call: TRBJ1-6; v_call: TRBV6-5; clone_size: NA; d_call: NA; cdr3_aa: CASSYSYNSPLHF; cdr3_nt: TGTGCCAGCTCCTATAGCTATAATTCACCCCTCCACTTT
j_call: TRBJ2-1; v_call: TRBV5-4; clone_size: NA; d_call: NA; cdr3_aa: CASSLSIYNEQFF; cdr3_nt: TGTGCCAGCAGCCTTTCTATTTACAATGAGCAGTTCTTC
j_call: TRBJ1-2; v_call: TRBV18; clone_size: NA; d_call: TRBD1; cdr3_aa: CASSAGTGNANYGYTF; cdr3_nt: TGTGCCAGCTCAGCCGGGACAGGGAATGCTAACTATGGCTACACCTTC
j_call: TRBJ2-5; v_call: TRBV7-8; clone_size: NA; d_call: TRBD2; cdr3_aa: CASRSGLGETQYF; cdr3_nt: TGTGCCAGCAGATCGGGACTAGGAGAGACCCAGTACTTC
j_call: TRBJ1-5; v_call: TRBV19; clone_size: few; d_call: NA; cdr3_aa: CASSIARGGRDQPQHF; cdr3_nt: TGTGCCAGTAGTATAGCTCGCGGCGGCCGGGATCAGCCCCAGCATTTT
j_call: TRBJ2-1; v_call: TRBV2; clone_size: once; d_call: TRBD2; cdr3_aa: CASSPRLAGVINEQFF; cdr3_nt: TGTGCCAGCAGTCCTAGACTAGCGGGGGTCATCAATGAGCAGTTCTTC
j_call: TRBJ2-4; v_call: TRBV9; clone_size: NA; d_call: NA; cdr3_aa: CASSSTVAKNIQYF; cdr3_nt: TGTGCCAGCAGCTCCACAGTAGCCAAAAACATTCAGTACTTC
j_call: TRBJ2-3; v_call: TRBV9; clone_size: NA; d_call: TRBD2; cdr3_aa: CASRPSGGVPTDTQYF; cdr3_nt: TGTGCCAGCAGACCTAGCGGGGGGGTTCCCACAGATACGCAGTATTTT
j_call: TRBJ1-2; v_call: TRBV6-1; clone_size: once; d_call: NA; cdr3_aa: CASSEASVYGYTF; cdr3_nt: TGTGCCAGCAGTGAAGCATCGGTTTATGGCTACACCTTC
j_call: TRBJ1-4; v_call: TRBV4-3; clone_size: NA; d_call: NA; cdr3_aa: CASSQGEVGEKLFF; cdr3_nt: TGCGCCAGCAGCCAAGGCGAAGTCGGTGAAAAACTGTTTTTT
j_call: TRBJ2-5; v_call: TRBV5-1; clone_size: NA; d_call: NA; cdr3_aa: CASSLERMGEGQYF; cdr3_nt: TGCGCCAGCAGCTTGGAACGGATGGGCGAGGGCCAGTACTTC
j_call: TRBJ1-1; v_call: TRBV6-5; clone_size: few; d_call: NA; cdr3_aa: CASSTGGALDTEAFF; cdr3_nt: TGTGCCAGCAGTACGGGTGGGGCGCTGGACACTGAAGCTTTCTTT
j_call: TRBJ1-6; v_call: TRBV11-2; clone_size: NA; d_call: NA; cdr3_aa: CASSYSLPGSSYNSPLHF; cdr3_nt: TGTGCCAGCAGCTACTCTCTCCCGGGAAGCTCCTATAATTCACCCCTCCACTTT
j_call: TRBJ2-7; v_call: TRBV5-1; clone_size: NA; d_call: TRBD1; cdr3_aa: CASSSPDRIYEQYF; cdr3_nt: TGCGCCAGCAGCTCCCCGGACAGGATCTACGAGCAGTACTTC
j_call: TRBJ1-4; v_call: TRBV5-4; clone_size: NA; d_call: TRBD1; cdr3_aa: CASSVPQGEKLFF; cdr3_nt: TGTGCCAGCAGCGTCCCACAGGGGGAAAAACTGTTTTTT
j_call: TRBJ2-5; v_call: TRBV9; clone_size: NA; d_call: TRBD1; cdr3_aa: CASSAGTVQETQYF; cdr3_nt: TGTGCCAGCAGCGCTGGGACAGTTCAAGAGACCCAGTACTTC
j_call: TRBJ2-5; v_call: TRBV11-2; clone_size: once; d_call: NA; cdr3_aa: CASSAGYGGATQETQYF; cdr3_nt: TGTGCCAGCAGCGCCGGCTACGGCGGGGCGACCCAAGAGACCCAGTACTTC
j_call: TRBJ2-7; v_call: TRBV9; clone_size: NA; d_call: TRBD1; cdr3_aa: CASSSALTGKGEQYF; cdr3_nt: TGTGCCAGCAGCTCTGCCTTGACAGGGAAGGGCGAGCAGTACTTC
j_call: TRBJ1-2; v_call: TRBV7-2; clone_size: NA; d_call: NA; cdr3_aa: CASSLVQGNYGYTF; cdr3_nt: TGTGCCAGCAGCTTAGTTCAGGGGAACTATGGCTACACCTTC
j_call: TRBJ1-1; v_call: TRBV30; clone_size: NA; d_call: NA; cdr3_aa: CAWSKAMNTEAFF; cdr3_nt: TGTGCCTGGAGTAAAGCCATGAACACTGAAGCTTTCTTT
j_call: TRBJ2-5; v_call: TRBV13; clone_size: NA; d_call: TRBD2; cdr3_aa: CASSFTSGVETQYF; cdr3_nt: TGTGCCAGCAGTTTTACTAGCGGGGTCGAGACCCAGTACTTC
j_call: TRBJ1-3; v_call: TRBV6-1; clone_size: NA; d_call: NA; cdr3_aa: CASSRGSGNTIYF; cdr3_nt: TGTGCCAGCAGCAGGGGCTCTGGAAACACCATATATTTT
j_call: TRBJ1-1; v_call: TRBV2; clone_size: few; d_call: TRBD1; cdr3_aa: CASNLRQGNTEAFF; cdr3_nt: TGTGCCAGCAACCTCAGACAGGGCAACACTGAAGCTTTCTTT
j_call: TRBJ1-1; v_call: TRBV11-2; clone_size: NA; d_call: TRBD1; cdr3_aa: CASSRGQGNFLNTEAFF; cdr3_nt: TGTGCCAGCAGCCGCGGACAGGGAAACTTCCTAAACACTGAAGCTTTCTTT
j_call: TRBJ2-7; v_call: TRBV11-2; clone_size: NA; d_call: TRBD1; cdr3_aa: CASSLEAGGLSKQYF; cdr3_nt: TGTGCCAGCAGCTTAGAGGCAGGGGGCTTGTCAAAGCAGTACTTC
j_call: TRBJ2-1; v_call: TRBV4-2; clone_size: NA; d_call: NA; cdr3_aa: CASSQGGGEDEQFF; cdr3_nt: TGTGCCAGCAGCCAAGGGGGGGGCGAGGATGAGCAGTTCTTC
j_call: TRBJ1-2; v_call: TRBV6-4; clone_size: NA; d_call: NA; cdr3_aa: CASGGGSYGYTF; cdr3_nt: TGTGCCAGCGGGGGGGGGTCCTATGGCTACACCTTC
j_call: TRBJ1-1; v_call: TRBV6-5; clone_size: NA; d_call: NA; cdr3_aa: CASRPTGTHGAEAFF; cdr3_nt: TGTGCCAGCAGGCCCACAGGGACCCACGGCGCTGAAGCTTTCTTT
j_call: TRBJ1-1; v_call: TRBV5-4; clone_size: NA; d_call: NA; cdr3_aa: CASTYQQGTNTEAFF; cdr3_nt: TGTGCCAGCACCTATCAACAGGGTACGAACACTGAAGCTTTCTTT
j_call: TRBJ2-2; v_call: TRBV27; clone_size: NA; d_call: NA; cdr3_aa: CASSLSASTAGELFF; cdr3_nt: TGTGCCAGCAGTTTATCTGCTTCCACGGCCGGGGAGCTGTTTTTT